This TCR beta chain came from a study of cytomegalovirus exposure and HLA in healthy donors. Findings and limits, study-wide: Follow-up analysis later connected one missense variant in DCLRE1C with trimming of TCR beta V- and J-genes.

The CDR3 consists of 17 residues. Trimming removed 4 bases from V and 6 bases from J; junction bases left unmatched: 11. Germline lookup yields CDR1 SGHNT and CDR2 YYREEE (reference sequence). It was with 60 Vbeta and 13 Jbeta primers that the PCR ran. Sequenced by immunoSEQ multiplex PCR; TCRdb stores in-frame clones only, minus some. The sample lists approximately 150,000 clones; around 80% were seen once. About this clone itself: Its antigen remains unidentified.

The sample taken for sequencing was PBMCs. The chain couples TRBV5-4 to TRBJ2-1; TRBD2 aligns across 12 bases. The clonotype was recovered from a man aged 18 to 29 in good health and CMV-seropositive. Here the CDR3 reads CASSPAGGLAGPNEQFF. In nucleotides, the CDR3 is TGTGCCAGCAGCCCCGCTGGGGGACTAGCGGGCCCCAATGAGCAGTTCTTC.